Sequencing of this TCR beta chain was carried out in a study of blood T cells in healthy people across ages. Study-level findings and limits: Older individuals had lower TCR beta diversity per million T cells (the decline was roughly linear). PBMCs left unsorted prevented a conclusive naive versus antigen-experienced comparison.

Donation came from healthy Caucasian individuals in Russia who were aged roughly 6 to 100. Turning to this clonotype: Its antigen is as yet unknown.

The second PCR ran about 6 to 12 cycles with a sample-barcoded 5' primer and J-beta primers. TCRdb re-derived calls from the 5' RACE reads in MiXCR, one entry per CDR3 protein. Of some 900,000 distinct CDR3 sequences in the sample, around 48% were seen once. Germline CDR1 and CDR2: KGHDR and SFDVKD. The V segment lost 4 bases and the J segment 5 bases; nucleotides outside the gene matches: 4. This CDR3 contains 15 residues. This clonotype was obtained from a man aged 25 to 45 in good health. The V and J genes are TRBV24-1 and TRBJ2-2, with 9 bases lining up with TRBD1. Sample: blood. For the CDR3, the DNA is TGTGCCACCAGTGAGATGACAGGGGGAACCGGGGAGCTGTTTTTT. It yields the protein CATSEMTGGTGELFF.